This T cell receptor (beta chain) was retrieved from a study of T cells in Graves' hyperthyroidism and ophthalmopathy. Patients were excluded for uncontrolled infection, other autoimmune disease, pregnancy or lactation. The diagnostic basis comprised clinical symptoms, serum thyroxine and TRAb, thyroid ultrasound and orbital computed tomography. Using RNA transcripts as the source, TCR beta CDR3 regions were amplified. HTBI primers were the set used in a first-round RT-PCR of the TCR CDR3. TCRdb redid the calling of the multiplex PCR reads with MiXCR, one entry per CDR3 protein. The sample has 40,000 to 65,000 distinct CDR3 sequences, roughly 50% seen once. The ends lost 1 base at V and 6 bases at J; junction bases unmatched: 9. Germline CDR1 SGHVS, CDR2 FNYEAQ. There are 16 residues in the CDR3. In this sample, this clonotype turned up many times.

The rearrangement links TRBV7-6 to TRBJ2-3; 8 bases fit TRBD2. The specimen was blood. The receptor comes from a woman between 45 and 65 years old with Graves' ophthalmopathy. CDR3 in amino acids: CASSLDLAGNRDTQYF. In DNA, the CDR3 is TGTGCCAGCAGCTTAGACCTAGCGGGTAATAGGGATACGCAGTATTTT. The full variable domain, its missing parts supplied by reference TRBV7-6 and TRBJ2-3, is GAGVSQSPRYKVTKRGQDVALRCDPISGHVSLYWYRQALGQGPEFLTYFNYEAQQDKSGLPNDRFSAERPEGSISTLTIQRTEQRDSAMYRCASSLDLAGNRDTQYFGPGTRLTVL.